This TCR beta chain was recovered during a study of blood T cell repertoires in COVID-19. Study overall: Samples taken during acute and convalescent COVID-19 were collected in the United States, Italy and Spain. Sources were T cells, B-cell-depleted T cells, or PBMCs; the material itself was cDNA or gDNA.

Patients from Seattle were sampled longitudinally, starting during active infection. This clone was counted once. In the authors' workflow: Reference gene primer amplification gave estimated nucleated cell counts. Method: immunoSEQ multiplex PCR; TCRdb's copy keeps in-frame clones and lacks some. The V and J calls and clone size come from that table; D and trimming were worked out from the DNA. This sample has around 230,000 clones, with approximately 85% found just once. V lost 8 bases, J lost 2 bases, and 2 bases stayed unmatched. CDR1 is LNHDA, CDR2 SQIVND, per germline (reference sequence). This CDR3 spans 14 amino acids.

Sequenced input: peripheral blood. The J gene is TRBJ2-2, the V gene TRBV19; 10 bases map to TRBD1. The source is a man in his fifties with COVID-19, enrolled during active disease. CDR3 region: CASWDRGNTGELFF. For the CDR3, the DNA is TGTGCCAGTTGGGACAGGGGAAACACCGGGGAGCTGTTTTTT.